Listed below are T cell receptor beta chains from one sample, sequenced in a study of beta chain features in type 1 diabetes. TCRdb's copy holds only in-frame clones and misses some; the assay was immunoSEQ multiplex PCR. The sample records 350,000 to 450,000 clones, approximately 15% being singletons. Material: naive CD4+ T cells from blood. The origin of the receptors is a man aged 25-45 years in good health. Each CDR3 is given with its conserved first and last residue. A D gene is named only where the DNA matches it firmly. The size field is filled for only some rows; it gives once, few, many or a size class.

size: NA; J: TRBJ2-7; length: 15; D: NA; V: TRBV12-5; CDR3: CASGLVVGTDYEQYF; DNA: TGTGCTAGTGGTTTGGTTGTTGGCACCGACTACGAGCAGTACTTC
size: NA; J: TRBJ2-3; length: 13; D: NA; V: TRBV4-3; CDR3: CASSQDMDRGQYF; DNA: TGCGCCAGCAGCCAAGACATGGATAGGGGCCAGTATTTT
size: few; J: TRBJ2-4; length: 15; D: NA; V: TRBV11-2; CDR3: CASSQDGGRGNIQYF; DNA: TGTGCCAGCAGCCAGGACGGGGGGCGCGGAAACATTCAGTACTTC
size: NA; J: TRBJ2-3; length: 18; D: NA; V: TRBV7-8; CDR3: CASSTKVIGSPVSDTQYF; DNA: TGTGCCAGCAGCACCAAGGTTATAGGTAGCCCAGTGTCAGATACGCAGTATTTT
size: few; J: TRBJ2-5; length: 15; D: TRBD1; V: TRBV7-9; CDR3: CASSIPQGQKETQYF; DNA: TGTGCCAGCAGCATTCCCCAGGGACAGAAAGAGACCCAGTACTTC
size: NA; J: TRBJ2-2; length: 15; D: TRBD1; V: TRBV27; CDR3: CASSYIDRGHRELFF; DNA: TGTGCCAGCAGTTACATCGACAGGGGTCACCGGGAGCTGTTTTTT
size: NA; J: TRBJ2-1; length: 12; D: NA; V: TRBV5-1; CDR3: CASSSDSNEQFF; DNA: TGCGCCAGCAGCAGTGACAGCAATGAGCAGTTCTTC
size: few; J: TRBJ2-5; length: 15; D: TRBD1; V: TRBV5-4; CDR3: CASSGGTGSQETQYF; DNA: TGTGCCAGCAGCGGGGGGACAGGGTCTCAAGAGACCCAGTACTTC
size: NA; J: TRBJ1-2; length: 16; D: NA; V: TRBV27; CDR3: CASSFPTGRGFDGYTF; DNA: TGTGCCAGCAGTTTCCCCACGGGGAGGGGTTTTGACGGCTACACCTTC
size: NA; J: TRBJ2-7; length: 14; D: TRBD1; V: TRBV9; CDR3: CASSVETGSYEQYF; DNA: TGTGCCAGCAGCGTAGAGACAGGGTCGTACGAGCAGTACTTC
size: NA; J: TRBJ2-2; length: 13; D: NA; V: TRBV2; CDR3: CARQSTNTGELFF; DNA: TGTGCCAGACAGTCGACGAACACCGGGGAGCTGTTTTTT
size: once; J: TRBJ2-3; length: 15; D: NA; V: TRBV30; CDR3: CAWSVSIGDTDTQYF; DNA: TGTGCCTGGAGTGTAAGCATAGGAGACACAGATACGCAGTATTTT
size: many; J: TRBJ2-7; length: 11; D: NA; V: TRBV5-1; CDR3: CASSLAYEQYF; DNA: TGCGCCAGCAGCTTGGCCTACGAGCAGTACTTC
size: few; J: TRBJ2-3; length: 16; D: TRBD2; V: TRBV18; CDR3: CASSPLAGGSRDTQYF; DNA: TGTGCCAGCTCACCTCTAGCGGGAGGGAGTAGAGATACGCAGTATTTT
size: NA; J: TRBJ2-5; length: 16; D: NA; V: TRBV14; CDR3: CASSPRATAGKETQYF; DNA: TGTGCCAGCAGCCCCAGGGCGACAGCCGGAAAAGAGACCCAGTACTTC
size: NA; J: TRBJ2-7; length: 13; D: TRBD1; V: TRBV4-3; CDR3: CASSPAGGYEQYF; DNA: TGCGCCAGCAGCCCAGCAGGGGGCTACGAGCAGTACTTC
size: few; J: TRBJ2-7; length: 11; D: NA; V: TRBV10-3; CDR3: CAISGTYEQYF; DNA: TGTGCCATCAGCGGAACCTACGAGCAGTACTTC
size: few; J: TRBJ1-5; length: 13; D: NA; V: TRBV10-3; CDR3: CAIKGDSNQPQHF; DNA: TGTGCCATCAAGGGAGATAGCAATCAGCCCCAGCATTTT
size: NA; J: TRBJ1-2; length: 13; D: NA; V: TRBV5-4; CDR3: CASSPHSSYGYTF; DNA: TGTGCCAGCAGCCCTCATTCGTCGTATGGCTACACCTTC
size: NA; J: TRBJ2-2; length: 13; D: TRBD2; V: TRBV30; CDR3: CACSGRASGELFF; DNA: TGTGCCTGTAGCGGGAGGGCCTCCGGGGAGCTGTTTTTT
size: NA; J: TRBJ2-3; length: 18; D: TRBD2; V: TRBV5-4; CDR3: CASSPKELAGVNADTQYF; DNA: TGTGCCAGCAGCCCGAAAGAACTAGCGGGGGTCAACGCAGATACGCAGTATTTT
size: NA; J: TRBJ1-5; length: 12; D: NA; V: TRBV18; CDR3: CASSLRDRPQHF; DNA: TGTGCCAGCTCATTACGTGATAGGCCCCAGCATTTT
size: NA; J: TRBJ2-1; length: 15; D: TRBD2; V: TRBV5-1; CDR3: CASSLVAGAVNEQFF; DNA: TGCGCCAGCAGCTTGGTTGCGGGAGCAGTCAATGAGCAGTTCTTC
size: NA; J: TRBJ2-2; length: 14; D: NA; V: TRBV7-9; CDR3: CASQAGINTGELFF; DNA: TGTGCCAGCCAGGCGGGGATTAACACCGGGGAGCTGTTTTTT
size: few; J: TRBJ1-2; length: 11; D: NA; V: TRBV19; CDR3: CASSTNYGYTF; DNA: TGTGCCAGTAGTACCAACTATGGCTACACCTTC
size: few; J: TRBJ2-5; length: 14; D: TRBD1; V: TRBV7-2; CDR3: CASSPRDSEETQYF; DNA: TGTGCCAGCAGCCCCCGGGACAGTGAAGAGACCCAGTACTTC
size: few; J: TRBJ2-1; length: 15; D: TRBD2; V: TRBV6-6; CDR3: CASRRAGGYYNEQFF; DNA: TGTGCCAGCAGGAGGGCGGGAGGGTACTACAATGAGCAGTTCTTC
size: few; J: TRBJ2-3; length: 13; D: TRBD2; V: TRBV29-1; CDR3: CSAERGAGGTQYF; DNA: TGCAGCGCCGAGCGGGGGGCCGGGGGTACGCAGTATTTT
size: few; J: TRBJ2-1; length: 18; D: NA; V: TRBV7-9; CDR3: CASSPLGTTAWGYNEQFF; DNA: TGTGCCAGCAGCCCACTAGGGACGACGGCCTGGGGCTACAATGAGCAGTTCTTC
size: NA; J: TRBJ2-2; length: 13; D: TRBD1; V: TRBV7-9; CDR3: CAKDRGYTGELFF; DNA: TGTGCCAAAGACAGGGGCTACACCGGGGAGCTGTTTTTT
size: NA; J: TRBJ2-3; length: 17; D: NA; V: TRBV11-2; CDR3: CASSRTGDGTSTDTQYF; DNA: TGTGCCAGCAGCCGAACCGGGGACGGTACTAGCACAGATACGCAGTATTTT
size: NA; J: TRBJ1-4; length: 15; D: TRBD1; V: TRBV9; CDR3: CASSRLGTDNEKLFF; DNA: TGTGCCAGCAGCCGACTGGGGACAGATAATGAAAAACTGTTTTTT
size: NA; J: TRBJ2-3; length: 16; D: TRBD1; V: TRBV4-2; CDR3: CASSQERQGATDTQYF; DNA: TGTGCCAGCAGCCAAGAACGTCAGGGGGCCACAGATACGCAGTATTTT
size: few; J: TRBJ2-3; length: 14; D: NA; V: TRBV7-3; CDR3: CASSLSSWTDTQYF; DNA: TGTGCCAGCAGCTTATCTTCGTGGACAGATACGCAGTATTTT
size: NA; J: TRBJ2-5; length: 15; D: NA; V: TRBV7-6; CDR3: CASRSGRRTQETQYF; DNA: TGTGCCAGCAGATCGGGACGCAGAACTCAAGAGACCCAGTACTTC
size: NA; J: TRBJ2-1; length: 16; D: NA; V: TRBV9; CDR3: CASSVAGVSSYNEQFF; DNA: TGTGCCAGCAGCGTAGCTGGCGTCAGCTCCTACAATGAGCAGTTCTTC
size: NA; J: TRBJ1-1; length: 12; D: TRBD1; V: TRBV2; CDR3: CASSGTGAVAFF; DNA: TGTGCCAGCAGTGGAACAGGGGCCGTGGCTTTCTTT
size: NA; J: TRBJ1-1; length: 13; D: NA; V: TRBV5-1; CDR3: CASSEQWNTEAFF; DNA: TGCGCCAGCAGCGAGCAATGGAACACTGAAGCTTTCTTT
size: NA; J: TRBJ2-5; length: 16; D: TRBD1; V: TRBV27; CDR3: CASGKGQALGQETQYF; DNA: TGTGCCAGCGGAAAGGGACAGGCCCTGGGGCAAGAGACCCAGTACTTC
size: few; J: TRBJ2-6; length: 15; D: NA; V: TRBV6-5; CDR3: CASSPGESGANVLTF; DNA: TGTGCCAGCAGTCCAGGTGAATCTGGGGCCAACGTCCTGACTTTC
size: few; J: TRBJ1-2; length: 11; D: NA; V: TRBV30; CDR3: CAANKQAGYTF; DNA: TGTGCCGCCAACAAACAGGCTGGCTACACCTTC
size: NA; J: TRBJ1-4; length: 14; D: NA; V: TRBV7-2; CDR3: CASSLARVDEKLFF; DNA: TGTGCCAGCAGCTTAGCACGTGTGGATGAAAAACTGTTTTTT
size: NA; J: TRBJ2-7; length: 13; D: NA; V: TRBV6-6; CDR3: CASTRGGSYEQYF; DNA: TGTGCCAGCACGAGGGGAGGCTCCTACGAGCAGTACTTC
size: NA; J: TRBJ1-4; length: 16; D: NA; V: TRBV5-4; CDR3: CASSLDGKTTNEKLFF; DNA: TGTGCCAGCAGCTTGGATGGCAAAACAACTAATGAAAAACTGTTTTTT
size: NA; J: TRBJ2-2; length: 17; D: TRBD2; V: TRBV30; CDR3: CAWSVVVGGSDTGELFF; DNA: TGTGCCTGGAGTGTTGTCGTGGGCGGGAGTGACACCGGGGAGCTGTTTTTT
size: few; J: TRBJ1-2; length: 16; D: NA; V: TRBV4-3; CDR3: CASSPRRRVTMGGYTF; DNA: TGCGCCAGCAGCCCACGTAGAAGGGTAACTATGGGAGGCTACACCTTC
size: few; J: TRBJ1-1; length: 13; D: TRBD1; V: TRBV10-3; CDR3: CAISWDSNTEAFF; DNA: TGTGCCATCAGTTGGGACAGTAACACTGAAGCTTTCTTT
size: NA; J: TRBJ2-3; length: 18; D: TRBD2; V: TRBV7-3; CDR3: CASSLKSSGFPSTDTQYF; DNA: TGTGCCAGCAGCTTAAAGTCTAGCGGCTTCCCTAGCACAGATACGCAGTATTTT